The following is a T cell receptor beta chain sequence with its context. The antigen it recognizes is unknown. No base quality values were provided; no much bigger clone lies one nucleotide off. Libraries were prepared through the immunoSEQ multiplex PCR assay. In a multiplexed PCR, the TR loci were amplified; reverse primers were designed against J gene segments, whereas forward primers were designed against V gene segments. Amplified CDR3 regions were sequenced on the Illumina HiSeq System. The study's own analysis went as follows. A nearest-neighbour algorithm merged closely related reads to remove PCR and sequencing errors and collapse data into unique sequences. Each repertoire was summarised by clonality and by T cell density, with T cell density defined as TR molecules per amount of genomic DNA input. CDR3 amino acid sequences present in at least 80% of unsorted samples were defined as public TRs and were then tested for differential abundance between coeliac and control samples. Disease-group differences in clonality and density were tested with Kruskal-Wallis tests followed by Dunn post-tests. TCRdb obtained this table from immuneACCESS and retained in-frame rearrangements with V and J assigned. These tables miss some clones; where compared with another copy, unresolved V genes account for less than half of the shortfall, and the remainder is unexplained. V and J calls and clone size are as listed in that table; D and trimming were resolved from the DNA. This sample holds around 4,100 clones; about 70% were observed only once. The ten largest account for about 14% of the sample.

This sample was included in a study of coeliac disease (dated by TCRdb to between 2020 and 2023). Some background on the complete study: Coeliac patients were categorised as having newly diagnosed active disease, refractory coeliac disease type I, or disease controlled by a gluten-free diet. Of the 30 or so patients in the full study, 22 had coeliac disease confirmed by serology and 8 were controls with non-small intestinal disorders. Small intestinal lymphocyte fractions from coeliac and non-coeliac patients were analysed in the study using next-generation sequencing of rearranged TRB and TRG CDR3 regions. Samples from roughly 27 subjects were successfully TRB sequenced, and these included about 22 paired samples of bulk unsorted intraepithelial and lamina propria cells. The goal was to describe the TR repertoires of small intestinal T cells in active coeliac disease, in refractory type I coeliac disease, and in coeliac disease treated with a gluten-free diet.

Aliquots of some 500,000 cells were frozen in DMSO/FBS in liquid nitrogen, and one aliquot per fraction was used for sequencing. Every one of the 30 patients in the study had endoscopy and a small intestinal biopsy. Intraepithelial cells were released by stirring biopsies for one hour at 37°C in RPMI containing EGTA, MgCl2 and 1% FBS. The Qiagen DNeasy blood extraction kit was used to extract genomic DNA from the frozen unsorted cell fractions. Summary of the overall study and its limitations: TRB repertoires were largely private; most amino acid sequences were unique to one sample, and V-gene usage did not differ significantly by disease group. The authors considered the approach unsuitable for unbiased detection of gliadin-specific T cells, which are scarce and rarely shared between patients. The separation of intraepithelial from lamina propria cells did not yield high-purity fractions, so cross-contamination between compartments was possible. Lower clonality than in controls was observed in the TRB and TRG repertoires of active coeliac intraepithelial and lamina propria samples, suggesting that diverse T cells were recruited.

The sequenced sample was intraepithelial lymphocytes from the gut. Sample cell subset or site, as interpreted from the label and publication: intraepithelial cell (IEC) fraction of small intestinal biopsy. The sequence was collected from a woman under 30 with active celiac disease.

The CDR3 reads CASSVGEGGGAPTDTQYF. The bases are TGTGCCAGCAGCGTAGGTGAGGGTGGCGGGGCCCCGACAGATACGCAGTATTTT. The chain links TRBV9 with TRBJ2-3; the D region possibly corresponds to TRBD2 (6 bases align). The CDR3 runs 18 amino acids, cysteine and phenylalanine included. The only DNA kept is the CDR3, 54 bases in frame from the first base. CDR1 and CDR2 (SGDLS, YYNGEE) derive from the germline V gene. A distance of 20 bases separates the germline ends of V and J, which lose 0 bases and 3 bases respectively.